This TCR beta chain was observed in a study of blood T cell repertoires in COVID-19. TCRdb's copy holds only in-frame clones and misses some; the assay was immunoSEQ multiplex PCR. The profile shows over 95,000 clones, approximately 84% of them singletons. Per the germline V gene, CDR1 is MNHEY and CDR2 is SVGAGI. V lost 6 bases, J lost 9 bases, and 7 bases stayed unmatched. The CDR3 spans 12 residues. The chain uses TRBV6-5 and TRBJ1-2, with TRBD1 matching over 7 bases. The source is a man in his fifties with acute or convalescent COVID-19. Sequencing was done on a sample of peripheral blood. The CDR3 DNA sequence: TGTGCCAGCAGATCCTCAGGGGGTAGCTACACCTTC. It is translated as CASRSSGGSYTF.